This is a list of T cell receptor beta chains from one sample in a study of blood T cell repertoires in COVID-19. Sequenced by immunoSEQ multiplex PCR; TCRdb stores in-frame clones only, minus some. This table holds roughly 38,000 clones, 88% found once. The sequenced sample was peripheral blood. These receptors all come from a woman in her 70s with acute or convalescent COVID-19. The CDR3 runs from the conserved cysteine through the conserved F or W. Each record gives: clone size, V gene, J gene, D gene, CDR3 protein, CDR3 DNA. D genes are given only for firm matches. Size values are once, few and many counts, or a class for expanded clones, and some rows have none.

clone size: once; V gene: TRBV12-3/TRBV12-4; J gene: TRBJ2-1; D gene: TRBD2; CDR3 protein: CASSLAGRGEQFF; CDR3 DNA: TGTGCCAGCAGTTTAGCCGGGAGGGGTGAGCAGTTCTTC
clone size: NA; V gene: TRBV5-1; J gene: TRBJ2-5; D gene: NA; CDR3 protein: CASRMRAWGERETQYF; CDR3 DNA: TGCGCCAGCAGAATGCGCGCTTGGGGAGAGAGAGAGACCCAGTACTTC
clone size: NA; V gene: TRBV12-3/TRBV12-4; J gene: TRBJ2-1; D gene: NA; CDR3 protein: CASSNGQINEQFF; CDR3 DNA: TGTGCCAGCAGTAACGGACAGATTAATGAGCAGTTCTTC
clone size: NA; V gene: TRBV18; J gene: TRBJ1-1; D gene: NA; CDR3 protein: CASSPLSGSEAFF; CDR3 DNA: TGTGCCAGCTCACCATTATCGGGTTCCGAAGCTTTCTTT
clone size: NA; V gene: TRBV27; J gene: TRBJ2-3; D gene: TRBD2; CDR3 protein: CASSGGGRSTDTQYF; CDR3 DNA: TGTGCCAGCTCCGGGGGGGGTAGAAGCACAGATACGCAGTATTTT
clone size: NA; V gene: TRBV30; J gene: TRBJ1-2; D gene: TRBD1; CDR3 protein: CAWRGTANYGYTF; CDR3 DNA: TGTGCCTGGAGGGGGACAGCTAACTATGGCTACACCTTC
clone size: NA; V gene: TRBV7-2; J gene: TRBJ2-1; D gene: NA; CDR3 protein: CASSDADGGARNEQFF; CDR3 DNA: TGTGCCAGCAGCGACGCGGATGGGGGGGCGAGAAATGAGCAGTTCTTC
clone size: NA; V gene: TRBV12-3/TRBV12-4; J gene: TRBJ1-6; D gene: NA; CDR3 protein: CASSEQSSPLHF; CDR3 DNA: TGTGCCAGCAGTGAACAGTCTTCACCCCTCCACTTT
clone size: NA; V gene: TRBV5-6; J gene: TRBJ1-5; D gene: NA; CDR3 protein: CASSPGYSNQPQHF; CDR3 DNA: TGTGCCAGCAGCCCAGGGTATAGCAATCAGCCCCAGCATTTT
clone size: few; V gene: TRBV6-5; J gene: TRBJ2-1; D gene: NA; CDR3 protein: CASRPGQGSYNEQFF; CDR3 DNA: TGTGCCAGCAGACCCGGGCAGGGATCCTACAATGAGCAGTTCTTC
clone size: NA; V gene: TRBV7-8; J gene: TRBJ2-3; D gene: NA; CDR3 protein: CASSLGSQVDTQYF; CDR3 DNA: TGTGCCAGCAGCTTAGGATCACAAGTAGATACGCAGTATTTT
clone size: NA; V gene: TRBV19; J gene: TRBJ1-5; D gene: TRBD1; CDR3 protein: CASRMGTGEWSNQPQHF; CDR3 DNA: TGTGCCAGTAGAATGGGGACAGGGGAATGGAGCAATCAGCCCCAGCATTTT